The 3 T cell receptor beta chains given below trace back to one sample, sequenced in a study of shared clonotypes between healthy human individuals. Clones were sequenced by immunoSEQ multiplex PCR, and TCRdb holds only the in-frame ones, with some missing. The sample has some 2 million clones; just under 95% are singletons. Naive-designated CD8 cells lacked CD45RO, were positively enriched for CCR7, and omitted terminally differentiated effector memory CD45RA+ cells. Material for sequencing was naive CD8+ T cells sorted from blood. The receptors here all came from a man aged 18 to 30 in good health.

V and J are TRBV6-5 and TRBJ1-2; the D is unclear. The CDR3 runs to 13 residues. V lost 0 bases, J lost 6 bases, and 8 bases lay in between. In germline, CDR1 is MNHEY, CDR2 SVGAGI. Here the CDR3 DNA reads TGTGCCAGCAGTTACTCACCCCGGGATGGCTACACCTTC. It is translated as CASSYSPRDGYTF.

The chain uses TRBV6-1 and TRBJ1-2; D is undetermined. The CDR3 spans 12 residues. Germline V CDR1 and CDR2: MNHNS, SASEGT. V was pared by 2 bases and J by 8 bases, with 9 bases between. The CDR3 nucleotides are TGTGCCAGCAGTGAATTCCTCTGGGGCTACACCTTC. Its translation is CASSEFLWGYTF.

V gene TRBV27 combines with J gene TRBJ2-5; possibly TRBD1 for D (6 bases). Germline V gene sequence: CDR1 MNHEY, CDR2 SMNVEV (reference sequence). V was cut by 6 bases and J by 12 bases, with 23 bases left in between. The CDR3 is 14 residues long. The CDR3 sequence: CASRGRGYPPTEYF. CDR3 DNA sequence: TGTGCCAGCAGGGGAAGGGGGTACCCCCCAACGGAGTACTTC.